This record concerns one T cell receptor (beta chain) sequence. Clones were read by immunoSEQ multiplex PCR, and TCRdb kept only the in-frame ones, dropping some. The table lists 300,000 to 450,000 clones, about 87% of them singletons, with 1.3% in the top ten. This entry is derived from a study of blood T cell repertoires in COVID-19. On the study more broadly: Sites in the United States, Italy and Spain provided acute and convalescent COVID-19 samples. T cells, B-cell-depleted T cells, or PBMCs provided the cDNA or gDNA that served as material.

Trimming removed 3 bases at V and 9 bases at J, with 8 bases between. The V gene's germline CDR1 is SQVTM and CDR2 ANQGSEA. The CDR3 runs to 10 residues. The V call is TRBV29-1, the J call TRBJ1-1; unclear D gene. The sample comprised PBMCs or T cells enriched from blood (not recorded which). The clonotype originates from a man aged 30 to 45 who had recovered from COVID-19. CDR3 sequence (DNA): TGCAGCGTTGACAACAGAAAAGCTTTCTTT. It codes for CSVDNRKAFF.